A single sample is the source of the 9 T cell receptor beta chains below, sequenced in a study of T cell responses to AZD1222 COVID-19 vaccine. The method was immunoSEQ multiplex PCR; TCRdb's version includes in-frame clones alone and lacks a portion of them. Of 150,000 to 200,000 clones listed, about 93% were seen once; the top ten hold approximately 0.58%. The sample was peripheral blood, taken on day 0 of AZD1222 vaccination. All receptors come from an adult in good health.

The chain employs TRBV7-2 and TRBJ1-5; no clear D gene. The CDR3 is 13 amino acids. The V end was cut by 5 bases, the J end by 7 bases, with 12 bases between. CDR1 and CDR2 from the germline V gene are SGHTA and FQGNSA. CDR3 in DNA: TGTGCCAGCAGCCCTCCCTCGGGACAGCCCCAGCATTTT. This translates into CASSPPSGQPQHF. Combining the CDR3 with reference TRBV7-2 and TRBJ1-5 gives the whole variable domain GAGVSQSPSNKVTEKGKDVELRCDPISGHTALYWYRQSLGQGLEFLIYFQGNSAPDKSGLPSDRFSAERTGGSVSTLTIQRTQQEDSAVYLCASSPPSGQPQHFGDGTRLSIL.

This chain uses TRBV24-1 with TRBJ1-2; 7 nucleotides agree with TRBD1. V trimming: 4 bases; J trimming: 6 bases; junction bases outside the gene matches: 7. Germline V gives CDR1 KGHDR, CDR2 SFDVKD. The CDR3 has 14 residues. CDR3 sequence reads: CATSENDRVNGYTF. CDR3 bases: TGTGCCACCAGTGAGAACGACAGGGTAAATGGCTACACCTTC.

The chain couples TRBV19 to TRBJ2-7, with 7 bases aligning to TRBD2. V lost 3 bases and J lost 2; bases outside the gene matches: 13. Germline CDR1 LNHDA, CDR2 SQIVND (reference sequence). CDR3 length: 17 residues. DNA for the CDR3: TGTGCCAGTAGTATGCGATCTAGCGGCCGTCTCACCTACGAGCAGTACTTC. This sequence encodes CASSMRSSGRLTYEQYF.

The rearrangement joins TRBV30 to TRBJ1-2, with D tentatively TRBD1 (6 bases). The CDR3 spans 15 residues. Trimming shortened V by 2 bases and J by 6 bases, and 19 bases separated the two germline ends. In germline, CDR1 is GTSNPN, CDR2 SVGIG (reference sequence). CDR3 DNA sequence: TGTGCCTGGAGTCGTGGAACCCTTAGGACAGATGGCTACACCTTC. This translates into CAWSRGTLRTDGYTF.

This chain's CDR3 is CASSPFLTDTQYF. The CDR3 DNA is TGTGCCAGCAGTCCTTTCCTCACAGATACGCAGTATTTT. J is TRBJ2-3 and V is TRBV14; D ambiguous. Germline assignment: CDR1 SGHDN and CDR2 FVKESK. V lost 6 bases and J lost 2, with 9 bases in between. The CDR3 spans 13 residues.

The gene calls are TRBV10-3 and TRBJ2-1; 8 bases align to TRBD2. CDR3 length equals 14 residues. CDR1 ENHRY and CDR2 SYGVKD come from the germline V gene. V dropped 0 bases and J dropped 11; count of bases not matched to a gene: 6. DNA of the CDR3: TGTGCCATCAGTGAGTCCCCTACTAGCGGCAAGCAGTTCTTC. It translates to CAISESPTSGKQFF.

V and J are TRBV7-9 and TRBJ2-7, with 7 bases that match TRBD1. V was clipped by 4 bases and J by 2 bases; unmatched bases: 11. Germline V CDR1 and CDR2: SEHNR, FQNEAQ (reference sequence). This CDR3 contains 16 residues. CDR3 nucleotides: TGTGCCAGCAGCTCCGCCGGCGGACAGGAAGCCTACGAGCAGTACTTC. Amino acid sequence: CASSSAGGQEAYEQYF.

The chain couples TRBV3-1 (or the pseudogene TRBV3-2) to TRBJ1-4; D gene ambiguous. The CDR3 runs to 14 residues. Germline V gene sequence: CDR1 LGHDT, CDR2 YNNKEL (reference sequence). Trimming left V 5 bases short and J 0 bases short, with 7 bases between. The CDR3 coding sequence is TGTGCCAGCAGCTACAGTGCAACTAATGAAAAACTGTTTTTT. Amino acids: CASSYSATNEKLFF.

This chain's CDR3 is CSARPGGSSGNTIYF. The CDR3 nucleotides are TGCAGCGCCCGACCCGGGGGGAGCTCTGGAAACACCATATATTTT. This chain links TRBV29-1 with TRBJ1-3; D possibly corresponds to TRBD1 (5 bases). Germline CDR1 reads SQVTM; CDR2 reads ANQGSEA. The CDR3 is made up of 15 amino acids. Trimming took off 7 bases at V and 0 bases at J, with 16 bases between the two ends.